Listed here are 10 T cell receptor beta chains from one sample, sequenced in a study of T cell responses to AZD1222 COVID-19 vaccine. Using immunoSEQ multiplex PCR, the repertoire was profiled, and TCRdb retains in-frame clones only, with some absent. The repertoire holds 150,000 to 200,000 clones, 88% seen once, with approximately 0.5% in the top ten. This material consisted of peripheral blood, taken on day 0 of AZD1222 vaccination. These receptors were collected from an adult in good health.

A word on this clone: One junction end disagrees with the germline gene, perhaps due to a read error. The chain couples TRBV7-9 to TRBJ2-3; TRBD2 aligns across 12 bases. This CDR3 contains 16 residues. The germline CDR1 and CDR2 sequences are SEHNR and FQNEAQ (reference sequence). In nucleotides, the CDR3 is TGTGCCAGCAGCCTAGCGGGAGGGCTTGCAGTTGATACGCAGTATTTT. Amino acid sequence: CASSLAGGLAVDTQYF.

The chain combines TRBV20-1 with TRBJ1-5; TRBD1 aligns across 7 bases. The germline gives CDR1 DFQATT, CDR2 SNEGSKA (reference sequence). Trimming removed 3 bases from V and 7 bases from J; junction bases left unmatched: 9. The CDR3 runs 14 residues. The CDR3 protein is CSASSGAQGQPQHF. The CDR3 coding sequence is TGCAGTGCTAGTTCAGGGGCACAGGGGCAGCCCCAGCATTTT.

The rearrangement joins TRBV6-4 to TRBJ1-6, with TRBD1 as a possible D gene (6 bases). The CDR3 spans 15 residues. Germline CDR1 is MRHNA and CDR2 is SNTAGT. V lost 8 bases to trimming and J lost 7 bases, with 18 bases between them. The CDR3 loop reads CASRRGGALNSPLHF. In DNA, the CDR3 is TGTGCCAGCCGACGGGGGGGGGCACTAAATTCACCCCTCCACTTT.

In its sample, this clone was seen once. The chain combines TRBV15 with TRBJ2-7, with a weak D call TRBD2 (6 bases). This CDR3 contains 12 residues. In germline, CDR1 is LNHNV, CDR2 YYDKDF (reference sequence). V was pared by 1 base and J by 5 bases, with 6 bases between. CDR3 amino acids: CATSRGEDEQYF. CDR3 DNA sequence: TGTGCCACCAGCAGAGGGGAGGACGAGCAGTACTTC.

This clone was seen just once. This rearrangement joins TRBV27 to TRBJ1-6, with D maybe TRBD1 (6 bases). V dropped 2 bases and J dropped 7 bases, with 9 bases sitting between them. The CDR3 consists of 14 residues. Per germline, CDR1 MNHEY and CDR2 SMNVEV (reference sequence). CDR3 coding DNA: TGTGCCAGCAGTTTACCAGGGGACAATTCACCCCTCCACTTT. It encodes CASSLPGDNSPLHF.

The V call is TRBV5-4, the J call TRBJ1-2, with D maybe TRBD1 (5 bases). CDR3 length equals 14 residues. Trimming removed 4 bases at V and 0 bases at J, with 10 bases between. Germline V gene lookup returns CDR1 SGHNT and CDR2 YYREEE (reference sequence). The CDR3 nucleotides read TGTGCCAGCAGCGGCAGGGAAGCTAACTATGGCTACACCTTC. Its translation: CASSGREANYGYTF.

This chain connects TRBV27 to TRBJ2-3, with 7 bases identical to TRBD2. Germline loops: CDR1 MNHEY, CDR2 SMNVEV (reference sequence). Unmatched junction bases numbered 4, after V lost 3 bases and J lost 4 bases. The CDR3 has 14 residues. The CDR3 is CASSFRTSADTQYF. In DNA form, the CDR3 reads TGTGCCAGCAGTTTCCGGACTAGTGCAGATACGCAGTATTTT.

CDR3 in DNA: TGTGCCAGCAGCCTTAGACAGGGAAGCACAGATACGCAGTATTTT. It codes for CASSLRQGSTDTQYF. The chain is built from TRBV4-2 and TRBJ2-3; 7 nucleotides agree with TRBD1. CDR3 length: 15 amino acids. Germline CDR1 is LGHNA and CDR2 is YNFKEQ. V shed 4 bases, J shed 0 bases, and the junction held 4 bases outside the gene matches.

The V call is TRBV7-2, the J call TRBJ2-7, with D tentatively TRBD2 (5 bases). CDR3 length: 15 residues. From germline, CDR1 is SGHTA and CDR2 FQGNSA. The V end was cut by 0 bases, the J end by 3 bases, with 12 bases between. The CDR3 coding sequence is TGTGCCAGCAGCTTAGCGCTCGGGGTAGACTACGAGCAGTACTTC. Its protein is CASSLALGVDYEQYF. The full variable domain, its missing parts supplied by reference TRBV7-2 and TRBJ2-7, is GAGVSQSPSNKVTEKGKDVELRCDPISGHTALYWYRQSLGQGLEFLIYFQGNSAPDKSGLPSDRFSAERTGGSVSTLTIQRTQQEDSAVYLCASSLALGVDYEQYFGPGTRLTVT.

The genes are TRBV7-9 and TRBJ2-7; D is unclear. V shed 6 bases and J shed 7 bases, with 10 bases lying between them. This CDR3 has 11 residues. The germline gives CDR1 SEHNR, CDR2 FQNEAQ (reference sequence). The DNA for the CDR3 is TGTGCCAGCAGTAGAGCCCCTGAGCAGTACTTC. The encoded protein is CASSRAPEQYF. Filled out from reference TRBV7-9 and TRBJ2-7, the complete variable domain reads DTGVSQNPRHKITKRGQNVTFRCDPISEHNRLYWYRQTLGQGPEFLTYFQNEAQLEKSRLLSDRFSAERPKGSFSTLEIQRTEQGDSAMYLCASSRAPEQYFGPGTRLTVT.